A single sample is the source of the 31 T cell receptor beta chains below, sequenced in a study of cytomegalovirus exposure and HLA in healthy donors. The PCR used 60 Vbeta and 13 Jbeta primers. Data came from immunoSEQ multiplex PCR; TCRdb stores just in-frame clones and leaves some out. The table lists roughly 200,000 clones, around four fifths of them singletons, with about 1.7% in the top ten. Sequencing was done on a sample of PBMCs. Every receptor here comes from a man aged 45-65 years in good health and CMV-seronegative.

The CDR3 nucleotides read TGTGCCAGCAGCGCAGGCCGGGCAGGGATCTACGAGCAGTACTTC. It translates to CASSAGRAGIYEQYF. The J gene is TRBJ2-7, the V gene TRBV7-8, with D possibly TRBD1 on 5 matching bases. The length of the CDR3 is 15 residues. Trimming took 5 bases from V and 3 from J, leaving 17 bases between them. Germline V CDR1 and CDR2: SGHVS, FQNEAQ.

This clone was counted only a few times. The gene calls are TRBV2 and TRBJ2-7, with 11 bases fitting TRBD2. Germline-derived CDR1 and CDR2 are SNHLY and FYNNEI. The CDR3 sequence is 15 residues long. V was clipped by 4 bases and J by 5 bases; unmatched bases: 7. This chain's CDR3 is CASSGLAGGVNEQYF. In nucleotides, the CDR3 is TGTGCCAGCAGTGGATTAGCGGGAGGGGTTAACGAGCAGTACTTC.

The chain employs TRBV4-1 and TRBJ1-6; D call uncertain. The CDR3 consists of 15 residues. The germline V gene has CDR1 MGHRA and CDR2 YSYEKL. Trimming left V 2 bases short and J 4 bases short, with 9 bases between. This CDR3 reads CASSQTPQYNSPLHF. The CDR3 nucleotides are TGCGCCAGCAGCCAAACACCACAGTATAATTCACCCCTCCACTTT.

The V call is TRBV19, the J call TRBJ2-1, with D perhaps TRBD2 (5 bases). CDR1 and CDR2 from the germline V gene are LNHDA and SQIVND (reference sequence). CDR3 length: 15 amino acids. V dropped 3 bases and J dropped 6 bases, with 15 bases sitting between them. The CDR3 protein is CASSILASPANEQFF. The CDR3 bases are TGTGCCAGTAGTATCCTAGCATCCCCCGCCAATGAGCAGTTCTTC. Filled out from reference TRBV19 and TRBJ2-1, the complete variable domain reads DGGITQSPKYLFRKEGQNVTLSCEQNLNHDAMYWYRQDPGQGLRLIYYSQIVNDFQKGDIAEGYSVSREKKESFPLTVTSAQKNPTAFYLCASSILASPANEQFFGPGTRLTVL.

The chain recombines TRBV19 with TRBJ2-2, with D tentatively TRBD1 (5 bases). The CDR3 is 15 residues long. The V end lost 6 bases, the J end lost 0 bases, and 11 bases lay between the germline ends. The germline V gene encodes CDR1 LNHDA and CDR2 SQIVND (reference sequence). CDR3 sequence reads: CASRAKGANTGELFF. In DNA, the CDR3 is TGTGCCAGTAGGGCCAAAGGGGCGAACACCGGGGAGCTGTTTTTT.

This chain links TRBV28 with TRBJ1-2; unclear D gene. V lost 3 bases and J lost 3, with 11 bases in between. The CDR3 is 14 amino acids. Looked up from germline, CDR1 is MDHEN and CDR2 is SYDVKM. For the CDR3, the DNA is TGTGCCAGCAGTTTCCCCCTGGGCCACTATGGCTACACCTTC. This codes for CASSFPLGHYGYTF.

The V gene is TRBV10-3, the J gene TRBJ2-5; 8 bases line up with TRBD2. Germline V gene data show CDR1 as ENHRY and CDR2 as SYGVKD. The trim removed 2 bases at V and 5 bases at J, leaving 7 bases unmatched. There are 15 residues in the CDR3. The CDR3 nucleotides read TGTGCCATCAGTGAGGGGGGACTAGGAGTGGAGACCCAGTACTTC. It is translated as CAISEGGLGVETQYF.

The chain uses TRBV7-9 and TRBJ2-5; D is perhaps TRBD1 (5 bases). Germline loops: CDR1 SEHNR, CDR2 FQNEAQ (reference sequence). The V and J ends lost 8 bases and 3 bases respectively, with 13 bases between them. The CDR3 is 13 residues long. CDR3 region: CASSSVGEETQYF. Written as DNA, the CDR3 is TGTGCCAGCTCCTCCGTAGGGGAAGAGACCCAGTACTTC. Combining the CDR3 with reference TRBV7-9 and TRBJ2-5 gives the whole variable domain DTGVSQNPRHKITKRGQNVTFRCDPISEHNRLYWYRQTLGQGPEFLTYFQNEAQLEKSRLLSDRFSAERPKGSFSTLEIQRTEQGDSAMYLCASSSVGEETQYFGPGTRLLVL.

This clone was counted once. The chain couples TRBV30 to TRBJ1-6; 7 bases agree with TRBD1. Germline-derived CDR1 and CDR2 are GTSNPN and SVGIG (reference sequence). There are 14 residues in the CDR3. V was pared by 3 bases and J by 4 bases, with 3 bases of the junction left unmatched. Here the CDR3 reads CAWRGTAYNSPLHF. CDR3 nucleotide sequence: TGTGCCTGGAGAGGGACAGCTTATAATTCACCCCTCCACTTT.

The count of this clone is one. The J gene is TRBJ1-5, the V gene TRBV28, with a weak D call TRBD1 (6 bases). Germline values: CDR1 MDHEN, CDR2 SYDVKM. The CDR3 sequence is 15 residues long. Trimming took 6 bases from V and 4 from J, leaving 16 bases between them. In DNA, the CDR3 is TGTGCCAGCAGCTCCCCGGGGGGCCCTAATCAGCCCCAGCATTTT. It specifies CASSSPGGPNQPQHF.

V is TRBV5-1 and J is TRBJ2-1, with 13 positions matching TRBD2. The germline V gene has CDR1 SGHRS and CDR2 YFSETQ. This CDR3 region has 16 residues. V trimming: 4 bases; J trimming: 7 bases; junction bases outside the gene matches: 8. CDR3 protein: CASSPGLAGDVNEQFF. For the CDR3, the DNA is TGCGCCAGCAGCCCAGGACTAGCGGGAGATGTGAATGAGCAGTTCTTC.

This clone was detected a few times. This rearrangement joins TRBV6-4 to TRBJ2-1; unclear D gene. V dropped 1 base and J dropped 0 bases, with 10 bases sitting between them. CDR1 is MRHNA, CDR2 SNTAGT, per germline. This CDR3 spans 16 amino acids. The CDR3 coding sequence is TGTGCCAGCAGTGACTGGAGCCTGAGCTCCTACAATGAGCAGTTCTTC. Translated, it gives CASSDWSLSSYNEQFF.

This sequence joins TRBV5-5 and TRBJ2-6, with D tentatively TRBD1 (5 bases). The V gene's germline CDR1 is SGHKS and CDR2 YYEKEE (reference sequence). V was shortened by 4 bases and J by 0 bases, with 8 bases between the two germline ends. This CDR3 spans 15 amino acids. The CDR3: CASSLDSSGANVLTF. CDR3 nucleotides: TGTGCCAGCAGCCTAGACAGCTCTGGGGCCAACGTCCTGACTTTC.

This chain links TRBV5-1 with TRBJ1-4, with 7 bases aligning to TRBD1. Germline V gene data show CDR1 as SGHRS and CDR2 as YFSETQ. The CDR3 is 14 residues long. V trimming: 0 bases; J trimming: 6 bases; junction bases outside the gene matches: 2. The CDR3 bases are TGCGCCAGCAGCTTGGAGGGGGCGTATGAAAAACTGTTTTTT. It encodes CASSLEGAYEKLFF. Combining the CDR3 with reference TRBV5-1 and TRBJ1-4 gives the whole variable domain KAGVTQTPRYLIKTRGQQVTLSCSPISGHRSVSWYQQTPGQGLQFLFEYFSETQRNKGNFPGRFSGRQFSNSRSEMNVSTLELGDSALYLCASSLEGAYEKLFFGSGTQLSVL.

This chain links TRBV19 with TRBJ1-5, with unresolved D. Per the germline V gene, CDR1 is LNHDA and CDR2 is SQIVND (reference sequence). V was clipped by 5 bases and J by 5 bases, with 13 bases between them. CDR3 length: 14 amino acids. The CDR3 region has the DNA TGTGCCAGTAGTCCCCCCCCGGGAGATCAGCCCCAGCATTTT. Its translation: CASSPPPGDQPQHF.

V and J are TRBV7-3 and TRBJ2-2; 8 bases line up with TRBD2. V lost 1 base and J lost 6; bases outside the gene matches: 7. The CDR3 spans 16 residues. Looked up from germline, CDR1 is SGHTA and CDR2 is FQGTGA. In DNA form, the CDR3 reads TGTGCCAGCAGCTTAATTCGGGAGGGCCTGGCCGGGGAGCTGTTTTTT. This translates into CASSLIREGLAGELFF.

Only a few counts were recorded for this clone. CDR3 in amino acids: CASSLFSKGETQYF. The CDR3 coding sequence is TGTGCCAGCAGCTTATTTTCCAAGGGGGAGACCCAGTACTTC. V and J are TRBV11-2 and TRBJ2-5; possibly TRBD1 for D (5 bases). V lost 2 bases and J 5 bases, leaving 12 bases between the germline ends. The CDR3 consists of 14 residues. CDR1 is SGHAT and CDR2 is FQNNGV in the germline V gene.

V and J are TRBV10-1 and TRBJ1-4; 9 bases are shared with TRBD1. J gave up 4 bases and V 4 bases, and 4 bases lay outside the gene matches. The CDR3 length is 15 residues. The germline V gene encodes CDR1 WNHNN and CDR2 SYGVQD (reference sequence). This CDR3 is CASSVQGASNEKLFF. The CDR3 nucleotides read TGCGCCAGCAGTGTACAGGGGGCAAGTAATGAAAAACTGTTTTTT.

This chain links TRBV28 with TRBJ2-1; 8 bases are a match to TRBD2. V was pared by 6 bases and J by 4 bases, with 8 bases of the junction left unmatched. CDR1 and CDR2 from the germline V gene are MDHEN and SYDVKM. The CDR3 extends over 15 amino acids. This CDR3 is CASSPALAGYNEQFF. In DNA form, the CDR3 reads TGTGCCAGCAGCCCAGCCCTAGCGGGTTACAATGAGCAGTTCTTC. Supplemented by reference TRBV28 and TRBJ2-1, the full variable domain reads DVKVTQSSRYLVKRTGEKVFLECVQDMDHENMFWYRQDPGLGLRLIYFSYDVKMKEKGDIPEGYSVSREKKERFSLILESASTNQTSMYLCASSPALAGYNEQFFGPGTRLTVL.

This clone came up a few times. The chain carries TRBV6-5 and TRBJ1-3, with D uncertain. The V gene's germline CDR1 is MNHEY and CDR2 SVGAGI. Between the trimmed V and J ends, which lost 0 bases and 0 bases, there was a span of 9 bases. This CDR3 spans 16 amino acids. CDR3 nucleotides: TGTGCCAGCAGTTACTCCCGGGAAAACTCTGGAAACACCATATATTTT. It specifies CASSYSRENSGNTIYF.

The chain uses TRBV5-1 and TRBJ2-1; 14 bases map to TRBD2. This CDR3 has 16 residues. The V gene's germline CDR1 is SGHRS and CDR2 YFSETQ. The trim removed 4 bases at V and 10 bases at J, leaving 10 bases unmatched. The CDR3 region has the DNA TGCGCCAGCAGCCGGGGACTAGCGGGAGAAGACGCCGAGCAGTTCTTC. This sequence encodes CASSRGLAGEDAEQFF.

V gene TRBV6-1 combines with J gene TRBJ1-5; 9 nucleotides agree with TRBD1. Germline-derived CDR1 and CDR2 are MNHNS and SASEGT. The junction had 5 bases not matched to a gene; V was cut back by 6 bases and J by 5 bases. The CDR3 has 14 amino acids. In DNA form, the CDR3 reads TGTGCCAGCAGAGATGGACAGGGGCATCAGCCCCAGCATTTT. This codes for CASRDGQGHQPQHF.

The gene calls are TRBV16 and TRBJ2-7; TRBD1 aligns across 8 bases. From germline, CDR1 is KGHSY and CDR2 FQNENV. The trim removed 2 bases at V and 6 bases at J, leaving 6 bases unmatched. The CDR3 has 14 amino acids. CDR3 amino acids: CASSQLTGGSEQYF. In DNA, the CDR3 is TGTGCCAGCAGCCAACTAACAGGGGGTTCCGAGCAGTACTTC.

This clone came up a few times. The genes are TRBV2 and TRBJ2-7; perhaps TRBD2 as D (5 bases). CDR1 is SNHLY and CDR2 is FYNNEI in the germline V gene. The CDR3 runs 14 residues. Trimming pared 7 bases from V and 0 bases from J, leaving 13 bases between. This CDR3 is CASKAGESSYEQYF. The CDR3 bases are TGTGCCAGCAAGGCCGGGGAAAGCTCCTACGAGCAGTACTTC.

The CDR3 DNA sequence: TGTGCCAGCAGTTCCCGGGACAGGGGGCATGGCTACACCTTC. As protein: CASSSRDRGHGYTF. The chain carries TRBV6-5 and TRBJ1-2; 12 positions match TRBD1. Germline CDR1 reads MNHEY; CDR2 reads SVGAGI. Trimming took 4 bases from V and 6 from J; bases not matched to a gene: 3. CDR3 size: 14 residues.

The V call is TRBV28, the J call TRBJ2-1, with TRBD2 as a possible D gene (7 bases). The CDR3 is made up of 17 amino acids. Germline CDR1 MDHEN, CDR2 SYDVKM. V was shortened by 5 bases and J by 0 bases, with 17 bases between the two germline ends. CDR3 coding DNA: TGTGCCAGCAGTAAGGGGGGGTGGGAGCGCTCCTACAATGAGCAGTTCTTC. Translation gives CASSKGGWERSYNEQFF.

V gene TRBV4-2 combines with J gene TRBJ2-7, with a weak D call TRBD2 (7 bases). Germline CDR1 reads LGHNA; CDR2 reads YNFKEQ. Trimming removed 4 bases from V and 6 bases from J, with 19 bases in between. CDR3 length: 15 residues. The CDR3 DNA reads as TGTGCCAGCAGCCCGTCCGTCGGGGGGCTCCGCGAGCAGTACTTC. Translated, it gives CASSPSVGGLREQYF.

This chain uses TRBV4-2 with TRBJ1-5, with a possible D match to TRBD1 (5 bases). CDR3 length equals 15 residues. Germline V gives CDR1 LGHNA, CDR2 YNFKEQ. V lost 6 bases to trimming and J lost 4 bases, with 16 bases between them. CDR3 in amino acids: CASSDPGEVNQPQHF. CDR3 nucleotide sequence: TGTGCCAGCAGTGACCCGGGGGAGGTTAATCAGCCCCAGCATTTT.

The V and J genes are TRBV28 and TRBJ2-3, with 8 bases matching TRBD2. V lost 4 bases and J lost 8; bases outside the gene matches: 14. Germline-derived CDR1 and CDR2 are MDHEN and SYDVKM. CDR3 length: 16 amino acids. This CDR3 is CASSSSRTSRAGTQYF. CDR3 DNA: TGTGCCAGCAGTTCGTCTCGGACTAGCCGGGCGGGTACGCAGTATTTT.

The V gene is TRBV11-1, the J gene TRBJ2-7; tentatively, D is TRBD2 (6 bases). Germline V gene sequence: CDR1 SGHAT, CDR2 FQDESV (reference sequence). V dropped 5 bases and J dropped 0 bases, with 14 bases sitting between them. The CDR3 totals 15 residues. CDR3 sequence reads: CASSEGGDFSYEQYF. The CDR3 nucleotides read TGTGCCAGCAGCGAAGGAGGGGATTTCTCCTACGAGCAGTACTTC.

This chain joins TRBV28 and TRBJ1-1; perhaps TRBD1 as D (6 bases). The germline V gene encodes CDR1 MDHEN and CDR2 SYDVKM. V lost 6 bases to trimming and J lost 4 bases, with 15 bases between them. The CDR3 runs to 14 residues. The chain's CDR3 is CASRSTGSGTEAFF. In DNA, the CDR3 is TGTGCCAGCAGATCTACAGGGAGTGGCACTGAAGCTTTCTTT.